This T cell receptor (beta chain) was identified in a study of T cell clones after liver transplantation. Across the whole study: Samples came pre-transplant, pre-randomization before withdrawal, and post-randomization after withdrawal ended.

The CDR3 is 16 amino acids. The germline gives CDR1 KGHSH, CDR2 LQKENI. With V trimmed by 3 bases and J by 0 bases, 4 bases remained unmatched. Sequenced by immunoSEQ multiplex PCR; TCRdb stores in-frame clones only, minus some. The sample shows roughly 53,000 clones, 60% to 80% of them seen only once. Regarding the study as a whole: Low donor cell numbers restricted donor-reactive repertoire measurement in a couple of subjects. Rather than being deleted, graft donor-reactive T cells may have moved into the graft.

This clone was counted ten times or more. Its matching antigen is unknown. Sequenced material: CD4+ T cells from blood, taken at the 22-month timepoint. The chain carries TRBV18 and TRBJ1-3, with 8 bases matching TRBD1. This sequence originates from a human patient who received a liver transplant. Some of the T cells may derive from the graft donor. CDR3: CASSPRGTGSGNTIYF. For the CDR3, the DNA is TGTGCCAGCTCACCGCGAGGGACAGGCTCTGGAAACACCATATATTTT.